This section outlines one T cell receptor beta chain sequence together with its context. The target antigen is unknown. This specimen belongs to a study of cytomegalovirus exposure and HLA in healthy donors. Background on the study: There were 90 million to 130 million unique TCR beta sequences, drawn from 200 million or so T cells, in an earlier analysis. Most genotyped donors, approximately 81% of 398, had Caucasian-associated genetic ancestry. Findings of the study overall: In a later analysis, approximately 18,000 TCR beta sequences were associated with HLA alleles at 0.05 false discovery rate.

A multiplex PCR was run with 60 Vbeta primers and 13 Jbeta primers. Authors' data handling: Later work found around 85 million unique TCR beta chains, with roughly 11 million shared. Produced via immunoSEQ multiplex PCR; TCRdb's table is partial and in-frame only. That table gives V, J and clone size, and the DNA gave D and trimming. The data hold some 120,000 clones, with approximately 80% observed a single time. Germline V CDR1 and CDR2: PRHDT, FYEKMQ (reference sequence). The CDR3 has 13 residues. V dropped 6 bases and J dropped 7 bases, with 12 bases sitting between them. This TCR came from a man under 40 in good health and CMV-seropositive. Sequencing was performed on PBMCs. The V and J genes are TRBV13 and TRBJ1-4; tentatively, D is TRBD1 (6 bases). The CDR3 sequence is CASRPTGTEKLFF. DNA for the CDR3: TGTGCCAGCAGGCCTACAGGGACTGAAAAACTGTTTTTT.